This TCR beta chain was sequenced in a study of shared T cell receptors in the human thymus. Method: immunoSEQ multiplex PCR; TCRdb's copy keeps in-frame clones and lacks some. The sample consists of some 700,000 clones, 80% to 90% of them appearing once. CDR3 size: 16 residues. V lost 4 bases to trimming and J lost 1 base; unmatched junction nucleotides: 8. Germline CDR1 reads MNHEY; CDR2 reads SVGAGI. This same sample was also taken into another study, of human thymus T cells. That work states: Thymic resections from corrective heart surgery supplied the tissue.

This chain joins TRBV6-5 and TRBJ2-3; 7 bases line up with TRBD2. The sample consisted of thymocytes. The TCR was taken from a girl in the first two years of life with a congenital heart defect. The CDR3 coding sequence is TGTGCCAGCAGTTCCCCATCGGCGGGGGGCACAGATACGCAGTATTTT. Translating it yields CASSSPSAGGTDTQYF.